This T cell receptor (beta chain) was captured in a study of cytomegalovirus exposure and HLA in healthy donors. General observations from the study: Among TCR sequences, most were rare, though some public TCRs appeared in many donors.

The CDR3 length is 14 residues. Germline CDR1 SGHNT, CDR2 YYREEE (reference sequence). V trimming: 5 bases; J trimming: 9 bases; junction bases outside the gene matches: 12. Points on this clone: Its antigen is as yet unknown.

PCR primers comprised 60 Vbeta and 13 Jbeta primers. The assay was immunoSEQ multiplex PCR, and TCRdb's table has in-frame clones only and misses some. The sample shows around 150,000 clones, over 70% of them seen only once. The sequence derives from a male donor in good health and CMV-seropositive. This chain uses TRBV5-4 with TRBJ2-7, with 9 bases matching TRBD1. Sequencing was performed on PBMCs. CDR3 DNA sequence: TGTGCCAGCAGTCGCTGGGACAGGGAAATTGGGCAGTACTTC. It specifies CASSRWDREIGQYF.